This is a list of T cell receptor beta chains from one sample in a study of beta chain features in type 1 diabetes. Profiling relied on immunoSEQ multiplex PCR, and the TCRdb table lists in-frame clones only, not all of them. The sample contains 200,000 to 300,000 clones, around 21% of which appear only once. The sequenced material came from naive CD4+ T cells from blood. The receptor set was obtained from a middle-aged woman with type 1 diabetes. Both conserved end residues are part of each CDR3. Each record gives: clone size, D gene, J gene, V gene, CDR3 DNA, CDR3 protein. A D gene is named only where the DNA matches it firmly. Rows give clone size only sometimes, using once, few, many, or a class for an expanded clone.

few | TRBD1 | TRBJ1-6 | TRBV6-5 | TGTGCCAGTCTTTCCGGGACAGCAAATTCACCCCTCCACTTT | CASLSGTANSPLHF
NA | NA | TRBJ1-1 | TRBV9 | TGTGCCAGCAGCGTAGATGGCGGGGTGAATACTGAAGCTTTCTTT | CASSVDGGVNTEAFF
NA | TRBD1 | TRBJ1-2 | TRBV7-2 | TGTGCCAGCAGCTTAGAAGCACAGGGGAGGAGTGGCTACACCTTC | CASSLEAQGRSGYTF
NA | TRBD2 | TRBJ2-7 | TRBV28 | TGTGCCAGCACCAAAAGCGGGGCCAAAATCTACGAGCAGTACTTC | CASTKSGAKIYEQYF
NA | TRBD1 | TRBJ1-2 | TRBV4-1 | TGCGCCAGCAGCCATAGACAGGGGGATAACTATGGCTACACCTTC | CASSHRQGDNYGYTF
NA | NA | TRBJ1-2 | TRBV7-3 | TGTGCCAGCAGCCCTAGGGCAGGGGATGGCTACACCTTC | CASSPRAGDGYTF
few | TRBD2 | TRBJ2-7 | TRBV4-2 | TGTGCCAGCAGCCAACCTGAGCGGGGGGTCTACGAGCAGTACTTC | CASSQPERGVYEQYF
NA | NA | TRBJ2-1 | TRBV9 | TGTGCCAGCAGCGTAGAGTCAGGGGAGAATGAGCAGTTCTTC | CASSVESGENEQFF
once | NA | TRBJ1-5 | TRBV7-2 | TGTGCCAGCAGCTTCCGCGACAGGCCCCAGCATTTT | CASSFRDRPQHF
NA | TRBD1 | TRBJ1-2 | TRBV4-3 | TGCGCCAGCAGCCAAAGTGTGGCAGGGGGCGATGGCTACACCTTC | CASSQSVAGGDGYTF
NA | NA | TRBJ1-1 | TRBV29-1 | TGCAGCGTTGATAGAGGCACTGAAGCTTTCTTT | CSVDRGTEAFF
few | NA | TRBJ2-7 | TRBV5-1 | TGCGCCAGCAGCTTGGATCGCTACGAGCAGTACTTC | CASSLDRYEQYF
few | TRBD1 | TRBJ2-7 | TRBV9 | TGTGCCAGCAGCCCCCAGGGACAGGGGACTTACGAGCAGTACTTC | CASSPQGQGTYEQYF
NA | NA | TRBJ1-1 | TRBV2 | TGTGCCAGCAGTGGGACCGAGGGGAACACTGAAGCTTTCTTT | CASSGTEGNTEAFF
NA | TRBD2 | TRBJ2-7 | TRBV4-3 | TGCGCCAGCAGCCTAACGGCTAGCGGGGGGTACGAGCAGTACTTC | CASSLTASGGYEQYF
few | NA | TRBJ1-5 | TRBV27 | TGTGCCAGCAGTTTTGACCCGGCGGGGGGTCAGCCCCAGCATTTT | CASSFDPAGGQPQHF
few | NA | TRBJ1-2 | TRBV30 | TGTGCCTGGAGTGTTCCGGGATTCTATGGCTACACCTTC | CAWSVPGFYGYTF
few | NA | TRBJ2-1 | TRBV9 | TGTGCCAGCAGCGTAAATCGGGGTGAGCAGTTCTTC | CASSVNRGEQFF
NA | TRBD2 | TRBJ2-1 | TRBV2 | TGTGCCAGCGGAGCCGGGACTAGCGGCGACAATGAGCAGTTCTTC | CASGAGTSGDNEQFF
few | TRBD1 | TRBJ2-1 | TRBV19 | TGTGCCAGTACCATCTACGGACAGGGAGAATACAATGAGCAGTTCTTC | CASTIYGQGEYNEQFF
few | TRBD2 | TRBJ2-1 | TRBV28 | TGTGCCAGCAGTGATCCGGGACTATTCCCGGGGAATGAGCAGTTCTTC | CASSDPGLFPGNEQFF
NA | TRBD1 | TRBJ2-3 | TRBV4-1 | TGCGCCAGCAGCCCCACCCCGACAGGGAATACGCAGTATTTT | CASSPTPTGNTQYF
few | NA | TRBJ2-1 | TRBV19 | TGTGCCAGTAGTATGACTCCCTTCACGAATGAGCAGTTCTTC | CASSMTPFTNEQFF